These 10 T cell receptor beta chains were all obtained from the same sample, sequenced in a study of T cell responses to AZD1222 COVID-19 vaccine. The method was immunoSEQ multiplex PCR; TCRdb's version includes in-frame clones alone and lacks a portion of them. The sample lists 150,000 to 200,000 clones, less than 95% occurring once. The material was peripheral blood, obtained on day 0 of AZD1222 vaccination. The receptors stem from an adult in good health.

The sample holds one count of this clone. CDR3 sequence reads: CASSQGQGFNSPLHF. DNA of the CDR3: TGTGCCAGCAGCCAAGGACAGGGATTTAATTCACCCCTCCACTTT. This sequence joins TRBV14 and TRBJ1-6; 7 nucleotides match TRBD1. With V trimmed by 1 base and J by 6 bases, 3 bases remained unmatched. The germline CDR1 and CDR2 sequences are SGHDN and FVKESK. This CDR3 spans 15 amino acids. The full variable domain, its missing parts supplied by reference TRBV14 and TRBJ1-6, is EAGVTQFPSHSVIEKGQTVTLRCDPISGHDNLYWYRRVMGKEIKFLLHFVKESKQDESGMPNNRFLAERTGGTYSTLKVQPAELEDSGVYFCASSQGQGFNSPLHFGNGTRLTVT.

V and J are TRBV28 and TRBJ2-1; 9 bases match TRBD2. V shed 6 bases, J shed 7 bases, and the junction held 19 bases outside the gene matches. CDR1 is MDHEN and CDR2 is SYDVKM in the germline V gene. The CDR3 is 18 amino acids. The CDR3 is CASREGSSGVTLGNEQFF. Here the CDR3 DNA reads TGTGCCAGCAGGGAGGGGTCTAGCGGGGTGACCCTAGGGAATGAGCAGTTCTTC.

This clone was seen a single time. The rearrangement joins TRBV5-1 to TRBJ1-2, with D perhaps TRBD1 (5 bases). The CDR3 is 13 residues long. Trimming shortened V by 0 bases and J by 8 bases, and 11 bases separated the two germline ends. CDR1 and CDR2 (germline): SGHRS, YFSETQ. CDR3 nucleotide sequence: TGCGCCAGCAGCTTGGAGGGACTCGCGGGCTACACCTTC. Protein sequence: CASSLEGLAGYTF.

This clone has just one count. The V call is TRBV19, the J call TRBJ2-5; D is undetermined. Germline CDR1 LNHDA, CDR2 SQIVND (reference sequence). V was shortened by 7 bases and J by 3 bases, with 15 bases between the two germline ends. This CDR3 is built from 14 residues. The CDR3 nucleotides read TGTGCCAGTATGAGTAATAGTTTAAAAGAGACCCAGTACTTC. Translating it yields CASMSNSLKETQYF.

This chain joins TRBV7-8 and TRBJ1-6; D remains ambiguous. Trimming removed 1 base from V and 5 bases from J, with 9 bases in between. The CDR3 has 15 amino acids. Germline values: CDR1 SGHVS, CDR2 FQNEAQ. The CDR3: CASSLGTADNSPLHF. The CDR3 nucleotides read TGTGCCAGCAGCTTAGGCACAGCTGATAATTCACCCCTCCACTTT.

The chain uses TRBV4-2 and TRBJ1-2, with D possibly matching TRBD1 (6 bases). V was shortened by 0 bases and J by 6 bases, with 14 bases between the two germline ends. The V gene's germline CDR1 is LGHNA and CDR2 YNFKEQ. The CDR3 has 15 residues. The CDR3 is CASSQDEGRTDGYTF. In DNA, the CDR3 is TGTGCCAGCAGCCAAGATGAGGGGCGGACAGATGGCTACACCTTC.

The chain is built from TRBV5-1 and TRBJ2-5, with D unclear. Germline V CDR1 and CDR2: SGHRS, YFSETQ. Between the trimmed V and J ends, which lost 0 bases and 5 bases, there was a span of 8 bases. The CDR3 runs to 13 residues. CDR3 region: CASSLVSRETQYF. The DNA for the CDR3 is TGCGCCAGCAGCTTGGTATCTAGGGAGACCCAGTACTTC.

The V and J genes are TRBV7-8 and TRBJ2-7, with D possibly called TRBD1 or TRBD2 (5 bases each). V was clipped by 2 bases and J by 5 bases, with 13 bases between them. This CDR3 has 14 residues. CDR1 is SGHVS, CDR2 FQNEAQ, per germline. CDR3 nucleotide sequence: TGTGCCAGCAGCTTATCCCCGGGGCCCCACGAGCAGTACTTC. Translating it yields CASSLSPGPHEQYF.

This chain connects TRBV12-5 to TRBJ2-2; possible D gene TRBD2, 6 bases. Trimming shortened V by 1 base and J by 5 bases, and 17 bases separated the two germline ends. There are 17 residues in the CDR3. The V gene's germline CDR1 is LGHNT and CDR2 FRNRAP. CDR3 loop: CASGLAIGGPSTGELFF. CDR3 bases: TGTGCTAGTGGTTTGGCCATAGGAGGGCCAAGTACCGGGGAGCTGTTTTTT.

The genes are TRBV6-5 and TRBJ1-2; D is uncertain. The CDR3 totals 13 residues. The V end was cut by 4 bases, the J end by 8 bases, with 14 bases between. Germline-derived CDR1 and CDR2 are MNHEY and SVGAGI. The DNA for the CDR3 is TGTGCCAGCAGTTCGACTAGCAAATACGGCTACACCTTC. Translating gives CASSSTSKYGYTF.